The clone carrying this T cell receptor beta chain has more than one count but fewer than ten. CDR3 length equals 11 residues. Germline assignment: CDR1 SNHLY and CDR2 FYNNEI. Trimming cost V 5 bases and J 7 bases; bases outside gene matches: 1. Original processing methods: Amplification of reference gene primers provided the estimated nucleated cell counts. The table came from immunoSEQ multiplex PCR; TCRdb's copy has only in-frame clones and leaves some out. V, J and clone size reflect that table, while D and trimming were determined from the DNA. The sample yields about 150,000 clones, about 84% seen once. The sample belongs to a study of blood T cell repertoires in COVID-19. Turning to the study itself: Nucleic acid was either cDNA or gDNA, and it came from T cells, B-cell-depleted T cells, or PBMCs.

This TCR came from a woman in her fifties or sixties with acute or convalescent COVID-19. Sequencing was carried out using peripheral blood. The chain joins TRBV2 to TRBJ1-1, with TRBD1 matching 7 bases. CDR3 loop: CASSWDSEAFF. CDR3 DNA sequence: TGTGCCAGCAGTTGGGACAGTGAAGCTTTCTTT.